The 12 T cell receptor beta chains reported below all come from one sample, sequenced in a study of blood T cell repertoires in COVID-19. Produced via immunoSEQ multiplex PCR; TCRdb's table is partial and in-frame only. Here the sample spans about 250,000 clones, roughly 83% being singletons. Sequenced material: peripheral blood. These receptors were taken from a man of 80 years or more with acute or convalescent COVID-19.

The chain is built from TRBV14 and TRBJ1-2; D unclear. CDR3 length equals 14 residues. Germline V gives CDR1 SGHDN, CDR2 FVKESK. Trimming took off 0 bases at V and 5 bases at J, with 10 bases between the two ends. CDR3 residues: CASSQDKRRYGYTF. The CDR3 nucleotides read TGTGCCAGCAGCCAAGATAAGAGGCGGTATGGCTACACCTTC.

The J gene is TRBJ1-6, the V gene TRBV30; D uncertain. V shed 5 bases and J shed 5 bases, with 13 bases lying between them. Germline CDR1 GTSNPN, CDR2 SVGIG (reference sequence). The CDR3 consists of 14 residues. The CDR3 DNA reads TGTGCCTGGCGGAGGCGTTCCAATAATTCACCCCTCCACTTT. Translated, it gives CAWRRRSNNSPLHF.

This chain connects TRBV28 to TRBJ1-1; TRBD1 might be the D (6 bases). The CDR3 totals 12 residues. V was shortened by 5 bases and J by 5 bases, with 9 bases between the two germline ends. Germline values: CDR1 MDHEN, CDR2 SYDVKM. CDR3 coding DNA: TGTGCCAGCAGTGTAACAGGGACTGAAGCTTTCTTT. Residues: CASSVTGTEAFF.

The chain couples TRBV5-6 to TRBJ2-3; D is unresolved. Germline V gene data show CDR1 as SGHDT and CDR2 as YYEEEE. V was trimmed by 2 bases and J by 6 bases, leaving 4 bases between them. This CDR3 region has 11 residues. CDR3 bases: TGTGCCAGCAGCTTACGGGATACGCAGTATTTT. Residues: CASSLRDTQYF.

The CDR3 nucleotides read TGTGCCAGCAGACAGGGTAGCAATCAGCCCCAGCATTTT. This gives the protein CASRQGSNQPQHF. The V gene is TRBV7-9, the J gene TRBJ1-5; maybe TRBD1 (6 bases). In germline, CDR1 is SEHNR, CDR2 FQNEAQ (reference sequence). V dropped 6 bases and J dropped 0 bases, with 6 bases sitting between them. The CDR3 consists of 13 residues.

This clone has more than one count but fewer than ten. V usage is TRBV10-3 and J usage is TRBJ2-7, with 8 positions matching TRBD1. The germline V gene encodes CDR1 ENHRY and CDR2 SYGVKD. This CDR3 is 12 amino acids long. J was trimmed by 9 bases and V by 11 bases; bases with no gene match: 12. For the CDR3, the DNA is TGTGCCTCTGGCGAGTCAGGGGGCGGGCAGTACTTC. It yields the protein CASGESGGGQYF.

The chain recombines TRBV25-1 with TRBJ1-5, with a possible D match to TRBD1 (6 bases). CDR3 length: 14 residues. The ends were cut back, 2 bases at V and 7 bases at J, with 12 bases in the middle. Germline CDR1 MGHDK, CDR2 SYGVNS. CDR3 bases: TGTGCCAGCAGTGAAACAGGGTTTGAGCAGCCCCAGCATTTT. It yields the protein CASSETGFEQPQHF.

V gene TRBV28 combines with J gene TRBJ1-2; D possibly corresponds to TRBD1 (5 bases). Germline assignment: CDR1 MDHEN and CDR2 SYDVKM. The CDR3 consists of 15 residues. V lost 5 bases and J 0 bases, leaving 13 bases between the germline ends. The CDR3 DNA is TGTGCCAGCAGTATCCCGGGGGGAGCTAACTATGGCTACACCTTC. This encodes CASSIPGGANYGYTF.

The chain uses TRBV5-5 and TRBJ2-3; TRBD2 matches 16 bases. The V gene's germline CDR1 is SGHKS and CDR2 YYEKEE (reference sequence). The length of the CDR3 is 18 residues. The V gene end was trimmed by 4 bases and the J gene end by 0 bases; junction bases not matched to a gene: 5. The CDR3 bases are TGTGCCAGCAGCCCGGGACTAGCGGGAGGGATTAGCACAGATACGCAGTATTTT. It translates to CASSPGLAGGISTDTQYF. The variable domain in full, with the rest retrieved from reference TRBV5-5 and TRBJ2-3, is DAGVTQSPTHLIKTRGQQVTLRCSPISGHKSVSWYQQVLGQGPQFIFQYYEKEERGRGNFPDRFSARQFPNYSSELNVNALLLGDSALYLCASSPGLAGGISTDTQYFGPGTRLTVL.

V and J are TRBV19 and TRBJ1-2, with TRBD1 matching over 11 bases. The ends lost 1 base at V and 6 bases at J; junction bases unmatched: 7. Looked up from germline, CDR1 is LNHDA and CDR2 is SQIVND (reference sequence). This CDR3 has 16 amino acids. Here the CDR3 DNA reads TGTGCCAGTAGTATAGTAGGACAGGGGGCCGTGGATGGCTACACCTTC. Protein: CASSIVGQGAVDGYTF.

The genes are TRBV7-9 and TRBJ2-1; 7 bases match TRBD1. The J segment lost 4 bases and the V segment lost 5 bases, leaving 8 bases of the junction unmatched. CDR1 is SEHNR and CDR2 is FQNEAQ in the germline V gene (reference sequence). This CDR3 is built from 15 residues. CDR3 DNA: TGTGCCAGCAGCCTTACGGGACAGACATACAATGAGCAGTTCTTC. As protein: CASSLTGQTYNEQFF. Looking up the rest from reference TRBV7-9 and TRBJ2-1 gives the full variable domain: DTGVSQNPRHKITKRGQNVTFRCDPISEHNRLYWYRQTLGQGPEFLTYFQNEAQLEKSRLLSDRFSAERPKGSFSTLEIQRTEQGDSAMYLCASSLTGQTYNEQFFGPGTRLTVL.

The chain has TRBV5-1 and TRBJ2-7; TRBD1 agrees at 8 bases. The CDR3 covers 15 residues. V shed 4 bases, J shed 0 bases, and the junction held 6 bases outside the gene matches. The germline gives CDR1 SGHRS, CDR2 YFSETQ. CDR3 loop: CASSDTGGSSYEQYF. In DNA form, the CDR3 reads TGCGCCAGCAGCGACACAGGGGGGAGCTCCTACGAGCAGTACTTC.